The clone carrying this TCR beta chain was seen more than once but under ten times. The data are from a study of T cells in Graves' hyperthyroidism and ophthalmopathy. Germline V gene data show CDR1 as MNHEY and CDR2 as SMNVEV (reference sequence). The CDR3 contains 15 residues. The V gene end was trimmed by 2 bases and the J gene end by 9 bases; junction bases not matched to a gene: 10. There were TCR beta CDR3 regions amplified from RNA transcripts. Primed by the HTBI set, a first-round RT-PCR was run on the TCR CDR3. From the multiplex PCR reads, TCRdb called clonotypes with MiXCR, one entry per CDR3 protein. The sample has nearly 600,000 distinct CDR3 sequences; approximately 15% are singletons.

This chain joins TRBV27 and TRBJ2-1, with 7 bases aligning to TRBD2. Sequenced: blood. The origin of this receptor is a woman in her twenties or thirties with Graves' hyperthyroidism that later progressed to Graves' ophthalmopathy. CDR3 in DNA: TGTGCCAGCAGTTTAGTCGCGGGAGAAATTACTGAGCAGTTCTTC. Protein sequence: CASSLVAGEITEQFF.